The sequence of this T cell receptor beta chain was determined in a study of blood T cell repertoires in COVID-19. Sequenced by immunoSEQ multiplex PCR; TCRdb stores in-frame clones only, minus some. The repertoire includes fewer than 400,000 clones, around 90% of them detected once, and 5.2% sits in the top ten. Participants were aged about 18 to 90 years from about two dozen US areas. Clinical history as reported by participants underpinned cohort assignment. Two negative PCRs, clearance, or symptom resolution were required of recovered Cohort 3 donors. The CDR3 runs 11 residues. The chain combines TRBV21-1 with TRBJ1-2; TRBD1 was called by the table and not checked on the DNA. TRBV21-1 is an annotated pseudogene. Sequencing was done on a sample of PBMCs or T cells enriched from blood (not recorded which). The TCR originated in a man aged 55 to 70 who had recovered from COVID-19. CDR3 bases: TGTGCCAGCTCCCCGGCCGGGGACAACACCTTC. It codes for CASSPAGDNTF.